This T cell receptor beta chain derives from a study of identical twins. The CDR3 sequence is 16 residues long. The ends lost 6 bases at V and 4 bases at J; junction bases unmatched: 8. The germline V gene encodes CDR1 MNHEY and CDR2 SVGEGT. The sample holds a few counts of this clonotype. TCRdb itself ran the 5' RACE reads through MiXCR, one entry per CDR3 protein. The sample has roughly 1,500,000 distinct CDR3 sequences, more than 30% seen once; the top ten hold 0.25% to 0.3%. This sequence was found in a newborn girl in good health. Sequenced material: cord blood. This sequence joins TRBV6-2 or TRBV6-3 and TRBJ2-2, with 10 bases that match TRBD2. CDR3 bases: TGTGCCAGCAGCGTGGAAAGCGGGAGGGTCACCGGGGAGCTGTTTTTT. It codes for CASSVESGRVTGELFF.